Shown below are 5 T cell receptor beta chains from a single sample sequenced in a study of blood T cell repertoires in COVID-19 (dated by TCRdb to about 2020). Libraries were constructed by the immunoSEQ multiplex PCR assay. The table was pulled from immuneACCESS by TCRdb, which kept in-frame rearrangements only. Such tables lose some clones; where checked, under half of the loss comes from unresolved V genes, and the rest has no known cause. This sample is represented by 320,000 or so clones; approximately 88% of them were singletons. The top ten clones comprise about 5% of the sample. The specimen was PBMCs or T cells enriched from blood (not recorded which). The receptors originated from a man younger than 45 who had recovered from COVID-19.

Comment on this clone: Other DNA sequences in this specimen translate into the identical CDR3. This chain links TRBV4-2 with TRBJ2-1; maybe TRBD2 (6 bases). The germline V gene encodes CDR1 LGHNA and CDR2 YNFKEQ. Trimming left V 0 bases short and J 7 bases short, with 10 bases between. The CDR3 spans 14 residues. The CDR3 bases are TGTGCCAGCAGCCAAGAGGGGCGGGGTAATGAGCAGTTCTTC. Protein product: CASSQEGRGNEQFF.

This clone was seen more than once but under ten times. This chain connects TRBV7-9 to TRBJ1-6; 10 bases fit TRBD1. Germline trimming cut 5 bases from V and 9 bases from J; bases unmatched to any gene: 10. There are 16 residues in the CDR3. The V gene's germline CDR1 is SEHNR and CDR2 FQNEAQ (reference sequence). In DNA form, the CDR3 reads TGTGCCAGCAGCCCCGTCGGGACAGGGGTCGGTTCACCCCTCCACTTT. The encoded protein is CASSPVGTGVGSPLHF.

The gene calls are TRBV19 and TRBJ2-7, with 7 nucleotides matching TRBD1. This CDR3 comprises 13 residues. Germline CDR1 reads LNHDA; CDR2 reads SQIVND (reference sequence). V trimming: 0 bases; J trimming: 6 bases; junction bases outside the gene matches: 2. For the CDR3, the DNA is TGTGCCAGTAGTATAGATCCAGGGGGCGAGCAGTACTTC. Translated: CASSIDPGGEQYF.

The J gene is TRBJ2-7, the V gene TRBV23-1; TRBD1 aligns across 7 bases. TRBV23-1 falls under the ORF class, with uncertain function. Germline trimming cut 6 bases from V and 3 bases from J; bases unmatched to any gene: 17. This CDR3 is 17 amino acids long. CDR3 sequence (DNA): TGCGCCAGCAGACACCTCCCCCTAGGGACAGAGAACTACGAGCAGTACTTC. Its translation is CASRHLPLGTENYEQYF.

With regard to this clone: Different DNA sequences within this sample yield the same CDR3. The genes are TRBV4-1 and TRBJ1-1; D not certain. The CDR3 is 14 residues long. In germline, CDR1 is MGHRA, CDR2 YSYEKL. V was shortened by 0 bases and J by 2 bases, with 7 bases between the two germline ends. In DNA form, the CDR3 reads TGCGCCAGCAGCCAAGACCGGGGAAACACTGAAGCTTTCTTT. The encoded protein is CASSQDRGNTEAFF.